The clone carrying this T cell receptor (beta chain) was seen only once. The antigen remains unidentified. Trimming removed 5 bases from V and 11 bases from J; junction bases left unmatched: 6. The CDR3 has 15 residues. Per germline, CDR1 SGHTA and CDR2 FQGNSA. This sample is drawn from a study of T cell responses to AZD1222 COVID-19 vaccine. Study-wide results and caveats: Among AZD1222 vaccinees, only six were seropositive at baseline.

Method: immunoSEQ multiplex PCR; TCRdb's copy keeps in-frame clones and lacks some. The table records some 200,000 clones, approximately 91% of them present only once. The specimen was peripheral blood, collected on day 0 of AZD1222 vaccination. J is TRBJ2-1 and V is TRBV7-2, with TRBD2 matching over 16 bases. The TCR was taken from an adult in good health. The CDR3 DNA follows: TGTGCCAGCAGCGGGGGACTAGCGGGAGGGCCGAAGCAGTTCTTC. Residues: CASSGGLAGGPKQFF.